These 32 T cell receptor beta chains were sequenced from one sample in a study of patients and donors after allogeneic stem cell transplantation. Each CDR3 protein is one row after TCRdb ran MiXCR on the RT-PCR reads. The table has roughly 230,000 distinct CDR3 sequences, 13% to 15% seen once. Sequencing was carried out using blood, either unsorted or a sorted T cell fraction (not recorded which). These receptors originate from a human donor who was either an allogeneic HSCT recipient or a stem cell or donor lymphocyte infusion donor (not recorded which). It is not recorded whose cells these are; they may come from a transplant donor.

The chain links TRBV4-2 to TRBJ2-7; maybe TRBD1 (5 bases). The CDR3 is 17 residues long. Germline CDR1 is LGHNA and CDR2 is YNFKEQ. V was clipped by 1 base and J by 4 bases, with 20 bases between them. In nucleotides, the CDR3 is TGTGCCAGCAGCCAAGGGGGCTTGACAGTGCCTCTGTACGAGCAGTACTTC. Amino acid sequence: CASSQGGLTVPLYEQYF.

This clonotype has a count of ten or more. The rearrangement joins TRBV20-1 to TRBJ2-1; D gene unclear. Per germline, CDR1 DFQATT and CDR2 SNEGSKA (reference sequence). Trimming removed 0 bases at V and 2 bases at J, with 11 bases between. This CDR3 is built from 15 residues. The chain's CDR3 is CSARDTRSPYNEQFF. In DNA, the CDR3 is TGCAGTGCTAGAGATACGCGGAGCCCCTACAATGAGCAGTTCTTC.

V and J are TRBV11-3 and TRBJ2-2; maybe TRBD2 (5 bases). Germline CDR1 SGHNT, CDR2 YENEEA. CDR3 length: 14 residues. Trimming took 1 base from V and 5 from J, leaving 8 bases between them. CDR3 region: CASSLAGDTGELFF. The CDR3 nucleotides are TGTGCCAGCAGCTTAGCCGGGGATACCGGGGAGCTGTTTTTT. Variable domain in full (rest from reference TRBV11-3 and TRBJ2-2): EAGVVQSPRYKIIEKKQPVAFWCNPISGHNTLYWYLQNLGQGPELLIRYENEEAVDDSQLPKDRFSAERLKGVDSTLKIQPAELGDSAVYLCASSLAGDTGELFFGEGSRLTVL.

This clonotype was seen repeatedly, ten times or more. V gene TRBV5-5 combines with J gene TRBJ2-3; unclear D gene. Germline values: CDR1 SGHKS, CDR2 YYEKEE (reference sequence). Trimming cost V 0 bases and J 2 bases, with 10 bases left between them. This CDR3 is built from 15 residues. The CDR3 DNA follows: TGTGCCAGCAGCTTGGATGGCACTTTCACAGATACGCAGTATTTT. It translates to CASSLDGTFTDTQYF.

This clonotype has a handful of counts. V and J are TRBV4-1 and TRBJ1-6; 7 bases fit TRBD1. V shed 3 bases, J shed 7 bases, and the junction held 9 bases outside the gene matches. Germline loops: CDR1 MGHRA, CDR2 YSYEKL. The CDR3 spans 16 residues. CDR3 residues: CASSQGPTGTNSPLHF. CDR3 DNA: TGCGCCAGCAGCCAGGGGCCGACAGGGACAAATTCACCCCTCCACTTT.

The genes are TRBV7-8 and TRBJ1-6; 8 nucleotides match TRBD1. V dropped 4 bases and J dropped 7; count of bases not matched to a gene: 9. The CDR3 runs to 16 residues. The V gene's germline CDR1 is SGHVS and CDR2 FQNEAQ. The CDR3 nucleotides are TGTGCCAGCAGCTCACCCGGGACAGGACCAAATTCACCCCTCCACTTT. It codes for CASSSPGTGPNSPLHF.

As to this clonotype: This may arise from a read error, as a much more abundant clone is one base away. CDR3 in DNA: TGTGCCAGCAGCTTAGTAGGGGGCTACGAGCTGTACTTC. Its translation: CASSLVGGYELYF. V and J are TRBV11-2 and TRBJ2-7, with 7 bases fitting TRBD1. Per the germline V gene, CDR1 is SGHAT and CDR2 is FQNNGV. This CDR3 is 13 amino acids long. Based on the CDR3 plus reference TRBV11-2 and TRBJ2-7, the full variable domain is EAGVAQSPRYKIIEKRQSVAFWCNPISGHATLYWYQQILGQGPKLLIQFQNNGVVDDSQLPKDRFSAERLKGVDSTLKIQPAKLEDSAVYLCASSLVGGYELYFGPGTRLTVT.

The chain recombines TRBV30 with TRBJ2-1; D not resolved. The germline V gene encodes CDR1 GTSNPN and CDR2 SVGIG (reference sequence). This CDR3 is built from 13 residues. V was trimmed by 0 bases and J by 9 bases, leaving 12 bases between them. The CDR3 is CAWSVRWAAEQFF. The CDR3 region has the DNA TGTGCCTGGAGTGTTAGGTGGGCGGCTGAGCAGTTCTTC.

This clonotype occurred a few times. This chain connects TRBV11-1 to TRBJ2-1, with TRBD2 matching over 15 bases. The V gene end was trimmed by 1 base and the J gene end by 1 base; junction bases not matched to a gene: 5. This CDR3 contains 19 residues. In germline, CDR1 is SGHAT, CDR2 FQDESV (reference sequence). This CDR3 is CASSLGAGLAGGSYNEQFF. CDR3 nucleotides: TGTGCCAGCAGCTTAGGAGCGGGACTAGCGGGAGGATCCTACAATGAGCAGTTCTTC.

CDR3 residues: CASSLEFQQNTEAFF. The CDR3 coding sequence is TGTGCCAGCAGCTTAGAATTCCAGCAAAACACTGAAGCTTTCTTT. This chain links TRBV7-8 with TRBJ1-1; no reliable D call. CDR1 SGHVS and CDR2 FQNEAQ come from the germline V gene. CDR3 length: 15 amino acids. Trimming took 1 base from V and 2 from J, leaving 11 bases between them.

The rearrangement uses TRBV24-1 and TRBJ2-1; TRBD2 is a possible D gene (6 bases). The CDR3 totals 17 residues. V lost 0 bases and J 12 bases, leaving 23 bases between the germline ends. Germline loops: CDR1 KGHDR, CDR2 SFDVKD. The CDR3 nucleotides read TGTGCCACCAGTGATTTGGTAGGAGGGACGGATACTCTAGGGCAGTTCTTC. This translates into CATSDLVGGTDTLGQFF.

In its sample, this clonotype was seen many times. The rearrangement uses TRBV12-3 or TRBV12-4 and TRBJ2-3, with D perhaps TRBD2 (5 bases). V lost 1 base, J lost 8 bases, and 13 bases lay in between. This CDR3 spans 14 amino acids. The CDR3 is CASSLVGREGTQYF. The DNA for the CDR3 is TGTGCCAGCAGTTTAGTGGGCCGCGAGGGTACGCAGTATTTT.

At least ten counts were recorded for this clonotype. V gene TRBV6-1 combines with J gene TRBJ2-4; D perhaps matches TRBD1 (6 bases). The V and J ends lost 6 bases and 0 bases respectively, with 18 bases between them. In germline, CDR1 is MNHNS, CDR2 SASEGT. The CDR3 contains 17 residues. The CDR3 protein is CASRGWGQRGAKNIQYF. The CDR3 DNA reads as TGTGCCAGCAGAGGGTGGGGGCAGAGGGGAGCCAAAAACATTCAGTACTTC.

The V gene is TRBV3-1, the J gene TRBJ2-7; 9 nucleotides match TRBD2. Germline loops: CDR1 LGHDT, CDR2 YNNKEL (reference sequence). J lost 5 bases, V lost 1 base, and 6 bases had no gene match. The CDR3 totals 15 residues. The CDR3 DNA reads TGTGCCAGCAGCCAAGGACCTAGCGGGGTTGACGAGCAGTACTTC. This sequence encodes CASSQGPSGVDEQYF.

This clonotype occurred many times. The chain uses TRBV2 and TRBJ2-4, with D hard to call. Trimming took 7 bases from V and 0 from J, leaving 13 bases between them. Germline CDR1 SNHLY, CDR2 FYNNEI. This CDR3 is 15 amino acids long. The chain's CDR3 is CASIRTAVAKNIQYF. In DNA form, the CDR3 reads TGTGCCAGCATTCGGACGGCAGTAGCCAAAAACATTCAGTACTTC.

DNA for the CDR3: TGTGCCAGCAGTTTAGATCGGGATCCCGCCTACGAGCAGTACTTC. It yields the protein CASSLDRDPAYEQYF. The chain combines TRBV12-3 or TRBV12-4 with TRBJ2-7, with D possibly TRBD2 on 5 matching bases. Trimming removed 1 base from V and 2 bases from J, with 12 bases in between. The CDR3 has 15 amino acids.

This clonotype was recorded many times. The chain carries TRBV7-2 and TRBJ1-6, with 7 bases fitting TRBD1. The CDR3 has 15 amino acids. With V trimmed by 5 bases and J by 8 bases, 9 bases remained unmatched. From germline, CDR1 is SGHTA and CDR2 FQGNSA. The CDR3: CASSRHGTVDSPLHF. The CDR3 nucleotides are TGTGCCAGCAGCCGTCACGGGACAGTAGATTCACCCCTCCACTTT.

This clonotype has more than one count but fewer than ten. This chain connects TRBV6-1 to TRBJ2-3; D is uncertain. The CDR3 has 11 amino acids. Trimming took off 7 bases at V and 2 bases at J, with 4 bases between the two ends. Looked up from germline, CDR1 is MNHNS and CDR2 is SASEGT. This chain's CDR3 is CASKYTDTQYF. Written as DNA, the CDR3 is TGTGCCAGCAAATACACAGATACGCAGTATTTT.

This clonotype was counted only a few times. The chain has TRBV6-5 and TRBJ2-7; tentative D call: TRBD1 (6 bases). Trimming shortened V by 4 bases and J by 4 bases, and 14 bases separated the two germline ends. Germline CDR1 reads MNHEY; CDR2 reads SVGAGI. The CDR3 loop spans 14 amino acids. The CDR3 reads CASSSTGALYEQYF. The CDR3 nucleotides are TGTGCCAGCAGTTCGACAGGTGCCCTTTACGAGCAGTACTTC.

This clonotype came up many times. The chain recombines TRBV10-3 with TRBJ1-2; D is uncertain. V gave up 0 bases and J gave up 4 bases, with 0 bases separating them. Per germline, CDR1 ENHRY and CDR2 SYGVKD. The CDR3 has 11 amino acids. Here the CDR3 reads CAISESYGYTF. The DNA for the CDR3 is TGTGCCATCAGTGAGTCCTATGGCTACACCTTC.

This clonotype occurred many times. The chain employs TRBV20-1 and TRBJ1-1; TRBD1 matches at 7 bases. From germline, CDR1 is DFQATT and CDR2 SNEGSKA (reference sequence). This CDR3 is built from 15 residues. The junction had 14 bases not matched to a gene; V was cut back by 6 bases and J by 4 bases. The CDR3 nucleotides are TGCAGTGCGGCTCGGACAGGAACCTTGAGCACTGAAGCTTTCTTT. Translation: CSAARTGTLSTEAFF.

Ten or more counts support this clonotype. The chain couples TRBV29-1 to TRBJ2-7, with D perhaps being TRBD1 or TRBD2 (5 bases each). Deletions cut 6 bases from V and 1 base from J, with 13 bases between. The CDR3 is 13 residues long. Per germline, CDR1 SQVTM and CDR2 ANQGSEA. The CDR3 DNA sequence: TGCAGCGTGGGGTGGGGCGGGTCCTACGAGCAGTACTTC. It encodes CSVGWGGSYEQYF.

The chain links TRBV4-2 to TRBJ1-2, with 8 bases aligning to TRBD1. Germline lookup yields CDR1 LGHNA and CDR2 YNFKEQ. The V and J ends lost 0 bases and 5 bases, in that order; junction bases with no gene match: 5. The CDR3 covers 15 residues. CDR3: CASSQDLGQAYGYTF. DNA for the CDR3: TGTGCCAGCAGCCAAGACTTGGGACAGGCGTATGGCTACACCTTC.

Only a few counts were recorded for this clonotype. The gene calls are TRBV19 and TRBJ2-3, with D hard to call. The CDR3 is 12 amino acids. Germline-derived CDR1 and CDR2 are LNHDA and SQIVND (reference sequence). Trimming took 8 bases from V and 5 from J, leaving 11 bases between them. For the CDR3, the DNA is TGTGCCAGTGGATATTGGGGAGATACGCAGTATTTT. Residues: CASGYWGDTQYF.

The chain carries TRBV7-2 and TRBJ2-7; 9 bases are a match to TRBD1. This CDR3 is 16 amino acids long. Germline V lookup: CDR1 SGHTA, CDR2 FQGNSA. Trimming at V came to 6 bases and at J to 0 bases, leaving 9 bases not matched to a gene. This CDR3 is CASRRTDRGASYEQYF. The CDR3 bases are TGTGCCAGCAGGCGCACAGACAGGGGGGCCTCCTACGAGCAGTACTTC.

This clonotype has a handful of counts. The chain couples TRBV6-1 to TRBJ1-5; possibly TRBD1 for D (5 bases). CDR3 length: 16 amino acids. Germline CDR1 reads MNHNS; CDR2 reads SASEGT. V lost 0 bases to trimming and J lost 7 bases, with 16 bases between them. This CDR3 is CASSEAPLGRGQPQHF. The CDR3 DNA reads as TGTGCCAGCAGTGAAGCGCCTTTAGGAAGGGGACAGCCCCAGCATTTT.

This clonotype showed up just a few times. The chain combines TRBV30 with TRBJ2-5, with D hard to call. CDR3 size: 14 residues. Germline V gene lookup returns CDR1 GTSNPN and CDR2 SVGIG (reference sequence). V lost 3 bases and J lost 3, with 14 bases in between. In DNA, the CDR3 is TGTGCCTGGAGCGAAGGACGGCTTAAAGAGACCCAGTACTTC. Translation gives CAWSEGRLKETQYF. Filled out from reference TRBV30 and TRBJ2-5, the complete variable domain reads SQTIHQWPATLVQPVGSPLSLECTVEGTSNPNLYWYRQAAGRGLQLLFYSVGIGQISSEVPQNLSASRPQDRQFILSSKKLLLSDSGFYLCAWSEGRLKETQYFGPGTRLLVL.

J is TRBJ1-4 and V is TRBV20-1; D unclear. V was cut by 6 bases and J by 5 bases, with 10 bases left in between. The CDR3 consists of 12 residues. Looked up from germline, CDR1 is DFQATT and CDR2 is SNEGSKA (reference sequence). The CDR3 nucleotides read TGCAGTGCCCGACGGAAGAATGAAAAACTGTTTTTT. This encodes CSARRKNEKLFF.

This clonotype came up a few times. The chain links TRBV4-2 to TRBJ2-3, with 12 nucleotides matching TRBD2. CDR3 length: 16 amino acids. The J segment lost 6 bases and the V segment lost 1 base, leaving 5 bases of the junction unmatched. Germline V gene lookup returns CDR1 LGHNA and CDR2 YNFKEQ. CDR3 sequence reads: CASSQVSTSGGDTQYF. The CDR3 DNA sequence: TGTGCCAGCAGCCAAGTCTCGACTAGCGGGGGTGATACGCAGTATTTT.

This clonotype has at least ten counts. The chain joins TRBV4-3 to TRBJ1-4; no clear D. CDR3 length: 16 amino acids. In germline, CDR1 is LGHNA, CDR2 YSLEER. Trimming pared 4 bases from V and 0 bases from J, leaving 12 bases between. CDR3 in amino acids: CASSPGVDATNEKLFF. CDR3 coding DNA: TGCGCCAGCAGCCCGGGAGTTGATGCAACTAATGAAAAACTGTTTTTT.

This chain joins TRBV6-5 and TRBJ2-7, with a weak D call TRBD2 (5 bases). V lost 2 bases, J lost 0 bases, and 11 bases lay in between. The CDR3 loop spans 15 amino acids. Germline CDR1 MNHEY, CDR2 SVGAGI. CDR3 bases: TGTGCCAGCAGTTACCTAGGGAGCAGCTCCTACGAGCAGTACTTC. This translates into CASSYLGSSSYEQYF.

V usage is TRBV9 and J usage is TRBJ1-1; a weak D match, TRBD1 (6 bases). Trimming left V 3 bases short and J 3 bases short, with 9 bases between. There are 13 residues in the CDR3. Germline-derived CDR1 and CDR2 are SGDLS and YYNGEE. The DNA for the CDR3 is TGTGCCAGCAGCGGAGGGGGGGACACTGAAGCTTTCTTT. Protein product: CASSGGGDTEAFF.